Below are 26 T cell receptor beta chains sequenced from a single sample in a study of blood T cell repertoires in COVID-19 (dated by TCRdb to 2019 to 2021). The library was produced with the immunoSEQ multiplex PCR assay. Entries here come from immuneACCESS through TCRdb and include only in-frame sequences with V and J called. Some clones fail to appear in such tables; in the studies checked, an unresolved V gene covers under half of the shortfall, and the cause of the remainder is unknown. Within this sample are 150,000 to 180,000 clones, with roughly four fifths of them counted one time only. The biggest ten clones account for around 1.5% of the sample. The specimen sequenced was peripheral blood. The origin of the receptors is a man older than 75 with acute or convalescent COVID-19.

The chain recombines TRBV15 with TRBJ2-3, with TRBD2 matching 7 bases. The CDR3 has 17 amino acids. Germline CDR1 LNHNV, CDR2 YYDKDF (reference sequence). V was clipped by 4 bases and J by 0 bases; unmatched bases: 10. This CDR3 reads CATSKFLADTSTDTQYF. Here the CDR3 DNA reads TGTGCCACCAGCAAGTTCCTAGCGGACACTAGCACAGATACGCAGTATTTT.

This chain joins TRBV18 and TRBJ2-2; a possible D gene is TRBD1 (5 bases). Germline loops: CDR1 KGHSH, CDR2 LQKENI. CDR3 length: 16 residues. The germline V and J ends were trimmed by 2 bases and 2 bases, with 12 bases remaining between them. This CDR3 is CASSPFAGPNTGELFF. The CDR3 bases are TGTGCCAGCTCACCATTTGCAGGGCCAAACACCGGGGAGCTGTTTTTT. The entire variable domain, with the rest obtained from reference TRBV18 and TRBJ2-2, is as follows: NAGVMQNPRHLVRRRGQEARLRCSPMKGHSHVYWYRQLPEEGLKFMVYLQKENIIDESGMPKERFSAEFPKEGPSILRIQQVVRGDSAAYFCASSPFAGPNTGELFFGEGSRLTVL.

The chain carries TRBV6-2 or TRBV6-3 and TRBJ2-7; 8 bases fit TRBD1. V lost 2 bases, J lost 2 bases, and 5 bases stayed unmatched. Per germline, CDR1 MNHEY and CDR2 SVGEGT. This CDR3 is built from 15 residues. The CDR3 region is CASSYGQGATYEQYF. As DNA, the CDR3 is TGTGCCAGCAGTTACGGACAGGGCGCGACCTACGAGCAGTACTTC.

A word on this clone: The sample carries other DNA sequences with the same CDR3. The V and J genes are TRBV18 and TRBJ1-1; 10 positions match TRBD1. CDR3 length: 15 amino acids. Germline lookup yields CDR1 KGHSH and CDR2 LQKENI. V was clipped by 6 bases and J by 5 bases; unmatched bases: 9. The CDR3 DNA follows: TGTGCCAGCTCCCCCCCTGGACAGGGGGGTACTGAAGCTTTCTTT. This gives the protein CASSPPGQGGTEAFF.

The chain uses TRBV6-5 and TRBJ1-4; D uncertain. V lost 2 bases and J lost 8, with 15 bases in between. Germline V gene data show CDR1 as MNHEY and CDR2 as SVGAGI. CDR3 length: 15 amino acids. For the CDR3, the DNA is TGTGCCAGCAGTTACGGGCCGACGGTCCGGGAAAAACTGTTTTTT. This gives the protein CASSYGPTVREKLFF.

This chain joins TRBV6-5 and TRBJ1-2; TRBD1 matches at 7 bases. The CDR3 totals 14 residues. Germline V lookup: CDR1 MNHEY, CDR2 SVGAGI. Trimming removed 6 bases from V and 4 bases from J; junction bases left unmatched: 8. The CDR3 loop reads CASRGQGVGYGYTF. CDR3 nucleotide sequence: TGTGCCAGCAGGGGGCAGGGGGTTGGCTATGGCTACACCTTC.

The CDR3 sequence is CASSQDQGTAYGYTF. DNA of the CDR3: TGTGCCAGCAGCCAAGATCAAGGGACAGCTTATGGCTACACCTTC. The chain has TRBV3-1 (or the pseudogene TRBV3-2) and TRBJ1-2; TRBD1 aligns across 7 bases. CDR3 length equals 15 residues. Per the germline V gene, CDR1 is LGHDT and CDR2 is YNNKEL (reference sequence). V was pared by 0 bases and J by 5 bases, with 6 bases of the junction left unmatched.

The chain joins TRBV21-1 to TRBJ1-2; TRBD1 is taken as the D call from the table, unchecked against the DNA. TRBV21-1 is noted as a pseudogene. The CDR3 spans 16 residues. The CDR3 sequence is CASSRNRGPLFYGYTF. The CDR3 DNA follows: TGTGCCAGCAGCAGGAACAGGGGGCCTCTATTCTATGGCTACACCTTC.

This chain connects TRBV5-4 to TRBJ2-5; the D gene is possibly TRBD2 (6 bases). The length of the CDR3 is 16 residues. Trimming took 0 bases from V and 7 from J, leaving 19 bases between them. Germline-derived CDR1 and CDR2 are SGHNT and YYREEE (reference sequence). The CDR3 is CASSLAGGGFPGTQYF. DNA for the CDR3: TGTGCCAGCAGCTTGGCCGGGGGAGGCTTCCCGGGGACCCAGTACTTC.

This chain connects TRBV4-2 to TRBJ2-1; maybe TRBD1 (6 bases). CDR1 and CDR2 from the germline V gene are LGHNA and YNFKEQ. This CDR3 is built from 14 residues. The V and J ends lost 0 bases and 5 bases respectively, with 8 bases between them. The CDR3 coding sequence is TGTGCCAGCAGCCAAGAGCCAGGGGACAATGAGCAGTTCTTC. Translation: CASSQEPGDNEQFF.

The gene calls are TRBV3-1 (or the pseudogene TRBV3-2) and TRBJ2-3; TRBD2 aligns across 10 bases. Germline V lookup: CDR1 LGHDT, CDR2 YNNKEL (reference sequence). The CDR3 runs 15 residues. The ends lost 0 bases at V and 9 bases at J; junction bases unmatched: 6. CDR3 in amino acids: CASSQDGLAGETQYF. The CDR3 nucleotides are TGTGCCAGCAGCCAAGATGGGCTAGCGGGGGAAACGCAGTATTTT.

The rearrangement links TRBV11-1 to TRBJ2-1; tentative D call: TRBD2 (7 bases). V dropped 4 bases and J dropped 8 bases, with 18 bases sitting between them. The CDR3 is 15 amino acids. Germline-derived CDR1 and CDR2 are SGHAT and FQDESV (reference sequence). Here the CDR3 reads CASSYPLTGGDEQFF. The CDR3, as DNA: TGTGCCAGCAGCTATCCCCTAACGGGGGGCGATGAGCAGTTCTTC.

The V and J genes are TRBV21-1 and TRBJ2-7; the table assigns TRBD1, which was not confirmed against the DNA. TRBV21-1 is flagged as a pseudogene. The CDR3 extends over 14 amino acids. CDR3 bases: TGTGCCAGCAGCTCGAGTAGGGGCTCCTACGAGCAGTACGTC. It specifies CASSSSRGSYEQYV.

The J gene is TRBJ1-2, the V gene TRBV6-4, with 11 bases fitting TRBD1. The CDR3 is made up of 15 amino acids. In germline, CDR1 is MRHNA, CDR2 SNTAGT. The ends lost 2 bases at V and 6 bases at J; junction bases unmatched: 5. CDR3 DNA: TGTGCCAGCAGTGACAGGACAGGGGGCGAGGATGGCTACACCTTC. As protein: CASSDRTGGEDGYTF.

This clone has more than one count but fewer than ten. This chain connects TRBV7-8 to TRBJ1-2; possible D gene TRBD1, 6 bases. From germline, CDR1 is SGHVS and CDR2 FQNEAQ. This CDR3 is 13 amino acids long. The ends were cut back, 5 bases at V and 3 bases at J, with 10 bases in the middle. DNA of the CDR3: TGTGCCAGCAGCCCGGACAGCGACTATGGCTACACCTTC. Translating it yields CASSPDSDYGYTF.

The rearrangement uses TRBV5-1 and TRBJ1-5; possible D gene TRBD1, 6 bases. Trimming left V 4 bases short and J 6 bases short, with 14 bases between. Per the germline V gene, CDR1 is SGHRS and CDR2 is YFSETQ. This CDR3 comprises 14 residues. The chain's CDR3 is CASSPGEGGQPQHF. DNA of the CDR3: TGCGCCAGCAGCCCGGGGGAGGGGGGTCAGCCCCAGCATTTT. Full variable domain (outside the CDR3, taken from reference TRBV5-1 and TRBJ1-5): KAGVTQTPRYLIKTRGQQVTLSCSPISGHRSVSWYQQTPGQGLQFLFEYFSETQRNKGNFPGRFSGRQFSNSRSEMNVSTLELGDSALYLCASSPGEGGQPQHFGDGTRLSIL.

V and J are TRBV5-1 and TRBJ1-2; TRBD1 matches at 8 bases. This CDR3 contains 15 residues. With 4 bases clipped from V and 2 bases from J, the junction kept 7 bases outside the gene matches. The germline CDR1 and CDR2 sequences are SGHRS and YFSETQ. CDR3 in DNA: TGCGCCAGCAGCCCTGGGGACAGGCAGAACTATGGCTACACCTTC. Translated, it gives CASSPGDRQNYGYTF.

V is TRBV28 and J is TRBJ2-2; TRBD2 agrees at 8 bases. This CDR3 spans 14 amino acids. V dropped 6 bases and J dropped 6; count of bases not matched to a gene: 6. The germline V gene has CDR1 MDHEN and CDR2 SYDVKM. This CDR3 reads CASRNGGASGELFF. The CDR3 DNA sequence: TGTGCCAGCAGGAACGGGGGGGCGTCCGGGGAGCTGTTTTTT.

The chain couples TRBV7-9 to TRBJ1-1, with D possibly being TRBD1 (6 bases). CDR3 length: 13 residues. Germline V CDR1 and CDR2: SEHNR, FQNEAQ (reference sequence). The V gene lost 1 base and the J gene lost 5 bases, with 8 bases spanning the gap. CDR3 in DNA: TGTGCCAGCAGCTTAGAACAGGGTACTGAAGCTTTCTTT. Encoded protein: CASSLEQGTEAFF.

This chain joins TRBV18 and TRBJ2-7, with TRBD2 matching 8 bases. CDR1 is KGHSH and CDR2 is LQKENI in the germline V gene. After removal of 0 bases from V and 2 bases from J, the junction contained 3 bases not matched to a gene. The CDR3 covers 15 residues. The CDR3 nucleotides are TGTGCCAGCTCACCACCTAGCGGGGAGACCTACGAGCAGTACTTC. This gives the protein CASSPPSGETYEQYF.

The J gene is TRBJ2-3, the V gene TRBV19; 8 nucleotides match TRBD2. Per germline, CDR1 LNHDA and CDR2 SQIVND (reference sequence). The CDR3 totals 14 residues. V trimming: 9 bases; J trimming: 2 bases; junction bases outside the gene matches: 7. The CDR3 DNA follows: TGTGCCAGCAATCTAGCGGGCCACACAGATACGCAGTATTTT. Its protein is CASNLAGHTDTQYF.

The J gene is TRBJ2-5, the V gene TRBV10-3, with 7 bases fitting TRBD2. Germline loops: CDR1 ENHRY, CDR2 SYGVKD. The CDR3 spans 18 residues. The junction had 14 bases not matched to a gene; V was cut back by 2 bases and J by 2 bases. CDR3 nucleotides: TGTGCCATCAGTGAGCCTGAGGGGAGGGGAGGATCTCAAGAGACCCAGTACTTC. This codes for CAISEPEGRGGSQETQYF.

As concerns this clone: The same CDR3 can be traced to other DNA sequences in this sample. The chain uses TRBV11-3 and TRBJ2-6; D is ambiguous. This CDR3 has 15 residues. The V gene lost 1 base and the J gene lost 0 bases, with 4 bases spanning the gap. Germline V CDR1 and CDR2: SGHNT, YENEEA. The CDR3, as DNA: TGTGCCAGCAGCTTAGGAGGCTCTGGGGCCAACGTCCTGACTTTC. This gives the protein CASSLGGSGANVLTF.

This clone was counted a few times. Other nucleotide sequences in the sample specify the same CDR3. The chain is built from TRBV19 and TRBJ1-2; D gene unclear. Trimming stripped 1 base from V and 0 bases from J, with 9 bases between. The CDR3 runs to 15 residues. CDR1 and CDR2 (germline): LNHDA, SQIVND (reference sequence). CDR3 nucleotides: TGTGCCAGTAGTATAGGCCGCGATTCTAACTATGGCTACACCTTC. Its protein product is CASSIGRDSNYGYTF.

This chain links TRBV10-1 with TRBJ2-3; TRBD1 is a possible D gene (5 bases). CDR3 length equals 16 residues. Germline V gene sequence: CDR1 WNHNN, CDR2 SYGVQD (reference sequence). V shed 6 bases and J shed 0 bases, with 16 bases lying between them. CDR3 protein: CASRTTEKTSTDTQYF. The DNA for the CDR3 is TGCGCCAGCAGGACGACAGAGAAGACTAGCACAGATACGCAGTATTTT.

The V gene is TRBV3-1 (or the pseudogene TRBV3-2), the J gene TRBJ2-5; perhaps TRBD2 as D (7 bases). CDR1 is LGHDT and CDR2 is YNNKEL in the germline V gene (reference sequence). The V end lost 4 bases, the J end lost 2 bases, and 14 bases lay between the germline ends. The CDR3 runs 15 residues. In DNA, the CDR3 is TGTGCCAGCAGCCTTGGTAGGGGGGGTCAAGAGACCCAGTACTTC. As protein: CASSLGRGGQETQYF.